This is a list of T cell receptor beta chains from one sample in a study of OX40 agonist ivuxolimab in advanced cancers. The repertoire was sequenced with immunoSEQ multiplex PCR; TCRdb's copy has only in-frame clones and lacks some. The sample consists of tens of thousands of clones, approximately 90% of them appearing once. Material: CD4+ or CD8+ T cells sorted from blood, obtained in a trial of the OX40 agonist ivuxolimab. These receptors came from an adult with an advanced solid tumor such as melanoma, head and neck, liver or kidney cancer. The CDR3 runs from the conserved cysteine through the conserved F or W. The order of the fields is D gene, clone size, V gene, J gene, CDR3 protein, CDR3 DNA. D genes are given only for firm matches. Size is omitted from some rows. Given values are once, few, many or a class for expanded clones.

TRBD2,once,TRBV5-1,TRBJ2-7,CASSLTSGTTYEQYF,TGCGCCAGCAGCTTGACTAGCGGGACAACCTACGAGCAGTACTTC
NA,NA,TRBV5-6,TRBJ1-5,CASSLVNSPEPQHF,TGTGCCAGCAGCTTGGTTAACAGCCCAGAGCCCCAGCATTTT
NA,NA,TRBV5-4,TRBJ2-3,CASSPRVAEATDTQYF,TGTGCCAGCAGCCCGAGGGTAGCAGAGGCCACAGATACGCAGTATTTT
NA,once,TRBV5-6,TRBJ1-5,CASSFGTNQPQHF,TGTGCCAGCAGCTTTGGCACGAATCAGCCCCAGCATTTT
NA,NA,TRBV2,TRBJ1-4,CASRTEVEKLFF,TGTGCCAGCCGGACGGAGGTGGAAAAACTGTTTTTT
NA,NA,TRBV29-1,TRBJ2-3,CSVRAGDTQYF,TGCAGCGTCCGAGCGGGCGATACGCAGTATTTT
NA,NA,TRBV7-6,TRBJ2-7,CASTPRWNYEQYF,TGTGCCAGCACCCCGAGATGGAACTACGAGCAGTACTTC
NA,NA,TRBV30,TRBJ1-1,CAWGGVGTEAFF,TGTGCCTGGGGTGGGGTGGGCACTGAAGCTTTCTTT
TRBD2,NA,TRBV5-1,TRBJ2-7,CASSLAGSYEQYF,TGCGCCAGCAGCTTAGCGGGATCCTACGAGCAGTACTTC
NA,NA,TRBV19,TRBJ2-7,CASSRVGRDYEQYF,TGTGCCAGTAGTAGGGTGGGCAGAGACTACGAGCAGTACTTC
NA,NA,TRBV6-5,TRBJ2-3,CASRDYFETDTQYF,TGTGCCAGCAGGGACTATTTCGAAACGGATACGCAGTATTTT
NA,NA,TRBV5-1,TRBJ1-2,CASSPDPPYGYTF,TGCGCCAGCAGCCCGGACCCTCCCTATGGCTACACCTTC
NA,once,TRBV19,TRBJ2-1,CASSRGKRTNEQFF,TGTGCCAGTAGTCGGGGGAAACGTACAAATGAGCAGTTCTTC
NA,NA,TRBV2,TRBJ1-2,CASSFVPANYGYTF,TGTGCCAGCAGTTTTGTACCGGCTAACTATGGCTACACCTTC
TRBD1,once,TRBV9,TRBJ2-4,CASSDPLQGAFAKNIQYF,TGTGCCAGCAGCGACCCGTTACAGGGGGCTTTCGCCAAAAACATTCAGTACTTC
NA,NA,TRBV30,TRBJ2-7,CAWTSGAAEQYF,TGTGCCTGGACCTCCGGTGCGGCCGAGCAGTACTTC
NA,NA,TRBV11-3,TRBJ2-2,CASRSSVNRLNTGELFF,TGTGCCAGCAGATCCTCGGTCAACAGACTGAACACCGGGGAGCTGTTTTTT
NA,NA,TRBV6-5,TRBJ2-4,CASSRAESKNIQYF,TGTGCCAGCAGTCGAGCGGAAAGTAAAAACATTCAGTACTTC
NA,NA,TRBV7-2,TRBJ2-7,CASSQGRGAGEQYF,TGTGCCAGCAGCCAGGGGAGGGGTGCCGGCGAGCAGTACTTC
NA,NA,TRBV18,TRBJ2-1,CASSPNRVVNEQFF,TGTGCCAGCTCACCAAACAGGGTGGTCAATGAGCAGTTCTTC
NA,NA,TRBV15,TRBJ1-4,CATSRTLGRGEKLFF,TGTGCCACCAGCAGAACCCTTGGGAGAGGAGAAAAACTGTTTTTT
TRBD1,NA,TRBV6-1,TRBJ1-5,CASSAGTGLMGGQPQHF,TGTGCCAGCAGTGCCGGGACAGGTCTAATGGGGGGACAGCCCCAGCATTTT
TRBD2,NA,TRBV5-4,TRBJ2-2,CASSPVGGRLAGELFF,TGTGCCAGCAGCCCGGTGGGCGGGAGGCTGGCCGGGGAGCTGTTTTTT
NA,NA,TRBV5-1,TRBJ2-3,CASSPLGGDTQYF,TGCGCCAGCAGCCCCCTTGGGGGGGATACGCAGTATTTT
NA,NA,TRBV6-6,TRBJ2-3,CASSLDTQYF,TGTGCCAGCAGTTTGGATACGCAGTATTTT
TRBD1,NA,TRBV7-9,TRBJ1-3,CASSLDPGQGRNTIYF,TGTGCCAGCAGCTTAGACCCGGGACAGGGGAGGAACACCATATATTTT
NA,NA,TRBV7-9,TRBJ2-5,CASSLDPGAGETQYF,TGTGCCAGCAGCTTAGATCCGGGAGCCGGGGAGACCCAGTACTTC
TRBD1,NA,TRBV15,TRBJ2-1,CATSRDLGQGVYEQFF,TGTGCCACCAGCAGAGATCTTGGACAGGGGGTATATGAGCAGTTCTTC
TRBD2,NA,TRBV29-1,TRBJ2-7,CSVGAGGMAYEQYF,TGCAGCGTTGGGGCCGGGGGGATGGCCTACGAGCAGTACTTC
NA,NA,TRBV2,TRBJ1-1,CATSGEEDTEAFF,TGTGCCACCTCGGGAGAGGAGGACACTGAAGCTTTCTTT
NA,NA,TRBV21-1,TRBJ2-7,CASSKAGTSGRVYEQYF,TGTGCCAGCAGCAAAGCTGGCACGTCCGGGAGGGTGTACGAGCAGTACTTC
NA,NA,TRBV7-8,TRBJ2-3,CASSPLGGPTDTQYF,TGTGCCAGCAGCCCTTTGGGGGGGCCCACAGATACGCAGTATTTT
TRBD1,NA,TRBV5-1,TRBJ1-1,CASSLQGAHTEAFF,TGCGCCAGCAGCTTGCAGGGGGCGCACACTGAAGCTTTCTTT
NA,NA,TRBV10-1,TRBJ1-5,CASSDGPMGPQHF,TGCGCCAGCAGTGATGGGCCGATGGGGCCCCAGCATTTT
NA,NA,TRBV28,TRBJ1-1,CASSLGPPTEAFF,TGTGCCAGCAGTTTGGGGCCCCCCACTGAAGCTTTCTTT
NA,few,TRBV5-1,TRBJ2-7,CASSKGPTGEQYF,TGCGCCAGCAGCAAGGGGCCGACGGGTGAGCAGTACTTC
NA,NA,TRBV9,TRBJ2-1,CASSATGSKNNEQFF,TGTGCCAGCAGCGCAACAGGTAGCAAGAACAATGAGCAGTTCTTC
TRBD2,NA,TRBV2,TRBJ2-1,CASAGLAGDGNEQFF,TGTGCCAGTGCGGGACTAGCGGGAGATGGGAATGAGCAGTTCTTC
NA,NA,TRBV9,TRBJ2-1,CASSVFASRSSYNEQFF,TGTGCCAGCAGCGTATTCGCTAGCCGGAGCTCCTACAATGAGCAGTTCTTC
NA,few,TRBV12-5,TRBJ1-1,CASGLDVGRVTEAFF,TGTGCTAGTGGTTTGGATGTGGGGCGGGTCACTGAAGCTTTCTTT
TRBD1,NA,TRBV30,TRBJ1-5,CAWGTGNNQPQHF,TGTGCCTGGGGGACAGGGAACAATCAGCCCCAGCATTTT
NA,NA,TRBV7-9,TRBJ1-1,CASSLGRMNTEAFF,TGTGCCAGCAGCTTAGGGCGGATGAACACTGAAGCTTTCTTT
NA,NA,TRBV2,TRBJ1-3,CASSDLGGNTIYF,TGTGCCAGCAGTGACCTCGGCGGAAACACCATATATTTT
NA,NA,TRBV28,TRBJ1-5,CASSSQWGQHF,TGTGCCAGCAGTTCCCAGTGGGGACAGCATTTT
TRBD1,NA,TRBV6-1,TRBJ2-7,CASSEYRGTYEQYF,TGTGCCAGCAGTGAATACAGGGGCACCTACGAGCAGTACTTC
NA,NA,TRBV18,TRBJ2-2,CASSPNRRTGELFF,TGTGCCAGCTCGCCCAATAGGCGCACCGGGGAGCTGTTTTTT
NA,NA,TRBV13,TRBJ2-2,CASSRGTGELFF,TGTGCCAGCAGCCGGGGCACCGGGGAGCTGTTTTTT
NA,NA,TRBV19,TRBJ1-5,CASSRGRQPQHF,TGTGCCAGTAGTAGGGGGCGTCAGCCCCAGCATTTT
NA,NA,TRBV19,TRBJ2-1,CASSIGMDGRIAPNEQFF,TGTGCCAGTAGTATAGGGATGGACGGCAGAATCGCCCCCAATGAGCAGTTCTTC
NA,NA,TRBV28,TRBJ2-7,CASSSPVTRDEQYF,TGTGCCAGCAGCTCCCCAGTTACAAGGGACGAGCAGTACTTC
NA,NA,TRBV9,TRBJ2-3,CASSVNLASTDTQYF,TGTGCCAGCAGCGTAAACCTAGCTAGCACAGATACGCAGTATTTT
TRBD1,NA,TRBV11-2,TRBJ2-7,CASSLKQGVVYEQYF,TGTGCCAGCAGCTTAAAACAGGGGGTTGTCTACGAGCAGTACTTC
NA,NA,TRBV5-1,TRBJ1-4,CASSPDRETNEKLFF,TGCGCCAGCAGCCCTGACAGAGAAACTAATGAAAAACTGTTTTTT